Included here is one T cell receptor beta chain sequence, with context. Some clones are missing from TCRdb's copy, which holds only in-frame ones; the method was immunoSEQ multiplex PCR. The sample shows 270,000 or so clones, around 82% of them seen only once. CDR3 length: 21 residues. The V and J ends lost 4 bases and 4 bases, in that order; junction bases with no gene match: 25. Germline CDR1 reads SGHRS; CDR2 reads YFSETQ. These data belong to a study of blood T cell repertoires in COVID-19. The wider study: From T cells, B-cell-depleted T cells, or PBMCs came the material, which was cDNA or gDNA.

The sample was peripheral blood. The receptor comes from a woman between 18 and 30 years old with acute or convalescent COVID-19. The V call is TRBV5-1, the J call TRBJ2-2; 7 bases are shared with TRBD2. CDR3 loop: CASSGRSSSGPAVGFTGELFF. The CDR3 DNA follows: TGCGCCAGCAGCGGACGGTCGTCTAGCGGCCCCGCTGTGGGGTTCACCGGGGAGCTGTTTTTT.